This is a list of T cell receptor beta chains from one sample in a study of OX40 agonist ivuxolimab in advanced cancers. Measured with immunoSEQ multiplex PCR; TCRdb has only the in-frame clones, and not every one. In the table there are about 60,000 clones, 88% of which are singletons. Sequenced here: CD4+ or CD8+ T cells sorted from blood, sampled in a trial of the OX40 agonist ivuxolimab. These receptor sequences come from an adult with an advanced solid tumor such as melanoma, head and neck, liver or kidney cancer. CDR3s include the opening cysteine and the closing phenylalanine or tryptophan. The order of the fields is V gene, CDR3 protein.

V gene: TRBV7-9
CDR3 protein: CASSATGTGVSEAFF

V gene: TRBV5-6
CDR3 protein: CASSLAPSGGYNEQFF

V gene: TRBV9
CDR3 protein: CASSVSGTSDTQYF

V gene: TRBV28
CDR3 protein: CASSLKTQGAGNTIYF

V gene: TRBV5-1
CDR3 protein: CASSTQGTNEKLFF

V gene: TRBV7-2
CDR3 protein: CASSLLAGGRETQYF

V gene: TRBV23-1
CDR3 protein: CASSHQGDSRGGETQYF

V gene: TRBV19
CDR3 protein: CASSIEAPRTTYSNQPQHF

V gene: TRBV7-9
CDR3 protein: CASSPSGLAGQETQYF

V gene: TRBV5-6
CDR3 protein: CASSPGLAAPTDTQYF

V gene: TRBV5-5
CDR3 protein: CASSLAANQPQHF